Detailed here is one TCR beta chain. In the study's own analysis: From reference gene primer amplification, estimates of nucleated cell counts were derived. Only in-frame clones appear in the TCRdb table, and some are missing; sequencing was by immunoSEQ multiplex PCR. The DNA was the basis for D and trimming; V, J and clone size are from that table. The table records about 75,000 clones, 88% of them present only once. V lost 1 base to trimming and J lost 0 bases, with 12 bases between them. The CDR3 contains 16 residues. The germline gives CDR1 SGHTA, CDR2 FQGNSA. The data are from a study of blood T cell repertoires in COVID-19.

This TCR came from a human donor in a cohort sampled during active COVID-19. Sample: peripheral blood. This chain links TRBV7-2 with TRBJ1-2; D is perhaps TRBD1 (5 bases). The CDR3 loop is CASSLGIGGANYGYTF. The CDR3 nucleotides are TGTGCCAGCAGCTTAGGTATCGGGGGAGCTAACTATGGCTACACCTTC.